What follows are 20 T cell receptor beta chains derived from one specimen sequenced in a study of shared clonotypes between healthy human individuals (dated by TCRdb to the early 2020s). The receptor library was made with the immunoSEQ multiplex PCR assay. This immuneACCESS table, as held by TCRdb, lists in-frame sequences with V and J called but not all clones. Of the missing ones, under half trace to an unresolved V gene in checked studies; the others have no known cause. The sample data list some 2.3 million clones, and over 85% of these were observed just once. The ten largest make up 0.39% of the sample. Sequenced: naive CD4+ T cells from PBMCs. The sample's cell subset or site, from its label and the paper: CD45RA+ positively selected. The receptor source for this set is a man between 18 and 29 years old in good health. Some clones in this sample may be carry-over from other donors' samples.

This rearrangement joins TRBV6-6 to TRBJ2-5, with D perhaps TRBD1 (6 bases). This CDR3 region has 15 residues. Germline CDR1 is MNHNY and CDR2 is SVGAGI (reference sequence). Trimming took off 8 bases at V and 4 bases at J, with 20 bases between the two ends. The chain's CDR3 is CASRPRSGDLETQYF. CDR3 nucleotides: TGTGCCAGCCGTCCCAGGTCAGGGGATCTAGAGACCCAGTACTTC.

This chain links TRBV5-1 with TRBJ2-7; 13 bases fit TRBD2. The ends lost 7 bases at V and 4 bases at J; junction bases unmatched: 11. This CDR3 contains 16 residues. The germline V gene encodes CDR1 SGHRS and CDR2 YFSETQ. CDR3 protein: CASPRLAGGPDYEQYF. The CDR3 DNA reads TGCGCCAGCCCTCGACTAGCGGGAGGCCCCGATTACGAGCAGTACTTC.

This clone was observed once. This chain uses TRBV4-3 with TRBJ1-2; D is ambiguous. Looked up from germline, CDR1 is LGHNA and CDR2 is YSLEER. V was clipped by 4 bases and J by 2 bases, with 8 bases between them. The CDR3 consists of 13 residues. The DNA for the CDR3 is TGCGCCAGCAGCCGTAGGTTAAACTATGGCTACACCTTC. It encodes CASSRRLNYGYTF.

This sequence joins TRBV2 and TRBJ1-2, with TRBD1 identical over 7 bases. The CDR3 is 14 amino acids. With 6 bases clipped from V and 2 bases from J, the junction kept 6 bases outside the gene matches. The germline V gene has CDR1 SNHLY and CDR2 FYNNEI. The CDR3 nucleotides are TGTGCCAGCAGATCCGGGACAGCCAACTATGGCTACACCTTC. Residues: CASRSGTANYGYTF.

The chain has TRBV5-1 and TRBJ2-5; 9 nucleotides match TRBD2. J was trimmed by 6 bases and V by 0 bases; bases with no gene match: 9. The CDR3 contains 16 residues. Germline assignment: CDR1 SGHRS and CDR2 YFSETQ. CDR3 sequence reads: CASSLDLAGGLKTQYF. For the CDR3, the DNA is TGCGCCAGCAGCTTGGATCTGGCGGGAGGGTTAAAGACCCAGTACTTC.

This sequence joins TRBV6-1 and TRBJ2-7, with D uncertain. The germline V and J ends were trimmed by 4 bases and 3 bases, with 16 bases remaining between them. The CDR3 contains 15 residues. Germline CDR1 MNHNS, CDR2 SASEGT. For the CDR3, the DNA is TGTGCCAGCAGTGTAGGCGACGTGTCAATCTACGAGCAGTACTTC. This sequence encodes CASSVGDVSIYEQYF.

This clone appeared once. Additional DNA sequences in this sample encode the identical CDR3. This rearrangement joins TRBV5-1 to TRBJ2-3; D gene ambiguous. With 4 bases removed from V and 2 bases from J, the gap between germline ends came to 11 bases. The CDR3 has 14 amino acids. CDR1 and CDR2 (germline): SGHRS, YFSETQ. The CDR3 DNA sequence: TGCGCCAGCAGCCTTCGGCAATCCACAGATACGCAGTATTTT. Its protein product is CASSLRQSTDTQYF. Supplemented by reference TRBV5-1 and TRBJ2-3, the full variable domain reads KAGVTQTPRYLIKTRGQQVTLSCSPISGHRSVSWYQQTPGQGLQFLFEYFSETQRNKGNFPGRFSGRQFSNSRSEMNVSTLELGDSALYLCASSLRQSTDTQYFGPGTRLTVL.

The chain has TRBV4-3 and TRBJ2-1; D gene uncertain. Trimming left V 0 bases short and J 4 bases short, with 7 bases between. Germline V lookup: CDR1 LGHNA, CDR2 YSLEER. The CDR3 length is 14 residues. The CDR3, as DNA: TGCGCCAGCAGCCAAGATGGGTTGTACAATGAGCAGTTCTTC. It yields the protein CASSQDGLYNEQFF.

J is TRBJ2-7 and V is TRBV28, with TRBD2 identical over 11 bases. From germline, CDR1 is MDHEN and CDR2 SYDVKM. The CDR3 consists of 13 residues. The junction had 3 bases not matched to a gene; V was cut back by 7 bases and J by 4 bases. The DNA for the CDR3 is TGTGCCAGCATAACTAGCGGGAGATACGAGCAGTACTTC. It codes for CASITSGRYEQYF.

The DNA of the CDR3 is TGTGCCAGCAGTTCCGGACAGGCGGGGGCCAACGTCCTGACTTTC. This translates into CASSSGQAGANVLTF. V is TRBV28 and J is TRBJ2-6, with TRBD1 matching 7 bases. The CDR3 sequence is 15 residues long. Losses at the gene ends were 4 bases for V and 4 bases for J; bases not matched to a gene: 4. Germline CDR1 is MDHEN and CDR2 is SYDVKM. Filled out from reference TRBV28 and TRBJ2-6, the complete variable domain reads DVKVTQSSRYLVKRTGEKVFLECVQDMDHENMFWYRQDPGLGLRLIYFSYDVKMKEKGDIPEGYSVSREKKERFSLILESASTNQTSMYLCASSSGQAGANVLTFGAGSRLTVL.

The rearrangement links TRBV15 to TRBJ2-7; 7 nucleotides agree with TRBD1. Germline-derived CDR1 and CDR2 are LNHNV and YYDKDF (reference sequence). Trimming at V came to 9 bases and at J to 4 bases, leaving 9 bases not matched to a gene. The CDR3 is made up of 13 amino acids. The CDR3 spells CATRQGRDYEQYF. The CDR3 DNA follows: TGTGCCACTAGACAGGGCCGAGATTACGAGCAGTACTTC. Full variable domain (outside the CDR3, taken from reference TRBV15 and TRBJ2-7): DAMVIQNPRYQVTQFGKPVTLSCSQTLNHNVMYWYQQKSSQAPKLLFHYYDKDFNNEADTPDNFQSRRPNTSFCFLDIRSPGLGDTAMYLCATRQGRDYEQYFGPGTRLTVT.

The chain links TRBV4-3 to TRBJ2-1, with a weak D call TRBD1 (6 bases). The CDR3 spans 15 residues. CDR1 and CDR2 from the germline V gene are LGHNA and YSLEER. Trimming removed 5 bases from V and 0 bases from J, with 11 bases in between. The CDR3, as DNA: TGCGCCAGCAGCTACCAGGGGATCTCCTACAATGAGCAGTTCTTC. It encodes CASSYQGISYNEQFF.

This clone was seen only once. The chain recombines TRBV5-1 with TRBJ2-1; 11 bases align to TRBD2. V lost 2 bases and J lost 5; bases outside the gene matches: 6. The CDR3 contains 16 residues. The germline CDR1 and CDR2 sequences are SGHRS and YFSETQ. CDR3 protein: CASSLLAGVAHNEQFF. In DNA, the CDR3 is TGCGCCAGCAGCTTACTAGCGGGAGTGGCACACAATGAGCAGTTCTTC. Complete variable domain (other parts from reference TRBV5-1 and TRBJ2-1): KAGVTQTPRYLIKTRGQQVTLSCSPISGHRSVSWYQQTPGQGLQFLFEYFSETQRNKGNFPGRFSGRQFSNSRSEMNVSTLELGDSALYLCASSLLAGVAHNEQFFGPGTRLTVL.

V gene TRBV28 combines with J gene TRBJ1-5; no clear D. Deletions cut 7 bases from V and 7 bases from J, with 20 bases between. CDR3 length equals 15 residues. In germline, CDR1 is MDHEN, CDR2 SYDVKM. The CDR3 bases are TGTGCCAGCACAGTCGGGGTAGCTAGGAGCCAGCCCCAGCATTTT. It encodes CASTVGVARSQPQHF. Filled out from reference TRBV28 and TRBJ1-5, the complete variable domain reads DVKVTQSSRYLVKRTGEKVFLECVQDMDHENMFWYRQDPGLGLRLIYFSYDVKMKEKGDIPEGYSVSREKKERFSLILESASTNQTSMYLCASTVGVARSQPQHFGDGTRLSIL.

This clone was seen a single time. The chain couples TRBV5-1 to TRBJ2-7, with TRBD2 matching 10 bases. Germline CDR1 SGHRS, CDR2 YFSETQ. The CDR3 covers 15 residues. J gave up 1 base and V 4 bases, and 5 bases lay outside the gene matches. Here the CDR3 reads CASSHTSGTSYEQYF. The CDR3 bases are TGCGCCAGCAGCCACACTAGCGGGACTTCCTACGAGCAGTACTTC.

This rearrangement joins TRBV25-1 to TRBJ2-1; maybe TRBD2 (6 bases). This CDR3 region has 15 residues. Germline V lookup: CDR1 MGHDK, CDR2 SYGVNS. Trimming cost V 3 bases and J 6 bases, with 15 bases left between them. The CDR3 loop is CASSDIVRDSNEQFF. CDR3 coding DNA: TGTGCCAGCAGTGATATAGTCCGGGACTCCAATGAGCAGTTCTTC.

On this clone: Other DNA sequences in the sample encode the same CDR3. The DNA of the CDR3 is TGTGCCAGCAGCTTAGGACTGAACAATGAGCAGTTCTTC. Its protein is CASSLGLNNEQFF. The chain employs TRBV7-3 and TRBJ2-1; D is possibly TRBD2 (5 bases). This CDR3 comprises 13 residues. CDR1 and CDR2 (germline): SGHTA, FQGTGA. V lost 2 bases, J lost 5 bases, and 7 bases lay in between.

This clone was counted between two and nine times. Germline is not matched at one junction end, which may reflect a read error. V is TRBV19 and J is TRBJ1-1, with unresolved D. This CDR3 spans 14 amino acids. From germline, CDR1 is LNHDA and CDR2 SQIVND (reference sequence). CDR3 residues: CASIIHGGHGEAFF. DNA for the CDR3: TGTGCCAGTATTATACACGGTGGCCACGGGGAAGCTTTCTTT. Using reference TRBV19 and TRBJ1-1 for the parts outside the CDR3, the full variable domain is DGGITQSPKYLFRKEGQNVTLSCEQNLNHDAMYWYRQDPGQGLRLIYYSQIVNDFQKGDIAEGYSVSREKKESFPLTVTSAQKNPTAFYLCASIIHGGHGEAFFGQGTRLTVV.

The J gene is TRBJ1-2, the V gene TRBV6-1; no firm D call. In germline, CDR1 is MNHNS, CDR2 SASEGT. The CDR3 totals 13 residues. Trimming took off 4 bases at V and 4 bases at J, with 10 bases between the two ends. CDR3 protein: CASSGLEGYGYTF. The CDR3 DNA is TGTGCCAGCAGTGGGCTTGAGGGCTATGGCTACACCTTC.

In its sample, this clone was seen once. The CDR3 loop reads CASSAGLLYGYTF. CDR3 coding DNA: TGTGCCAGCAGTGCGGGGCTACTCTATGGCTACACCTTC. The chain joins TRBV28 to TRBJ1-2; a possible D gene is TRBD1 (5 bases). The V and J ends lost 5 bases and 4 bases respectively, with 11 bases between them. Germline lookup yields CDR1 MDHEN and CDR2 SYDVKM. CDR3 length: 13 amino acids.